The T cell receptor (beta chain) under discussion was sequenced for a study of beta chain features in type 1 diabetes. Overall study results and limits: Lower insertion and higher deletion counts appeared at VDJ junctions in type 1 diabetes patients. A definitive answer on HLA type influencing TCRB rearrangement was not reached here. Moderate but significant shortening of TCRB CDR3s was recorded in all four CD4+ subsets from Type 1 diabetes patients.

In germline, CDR1 is MNHEY, CDR2 SMNVEV (reference sequence). This CDR3 is built from 14 residues. The V end lost 2 bases, the J end lost 4 bases, and 12 bases lay between the germline ends. The whole isolated RNA underwent reverse transcription, so sequencing captured expressed TCRB transcripts. TCRdb keeps only in-frame clones here, not all; method: immunoSEQ multiplex PCR. The sample carries under 450,000 clones, approximately 14% recorded once. Of note for this clone: What it recognizes is unknown.

The gene calls are TRBV27 and TRBJ2-7, with a possible D match to TRBD2 (6 bases). This TCR came from a man aged 25 to 45 in good health. Sequenced: naive CD4+ T cells from blood. Written as DNA, the CDR3 is TGTGCCAGCAGTTTACGCGGGGCCCCTTACGAGCAGTACTTC. This gives the protein CASSLRGAPYEQYF.